These 10 T cell receptor beta chains came from one sample sequenced in a study of regulatory T cells in long-lasting Graves disease (dated by TCRdb to the early 2020s). Library preparation used multiplex PCR. TCRdb shows the sequencer as Illumina HiSeq 4000. CDR3 regions were amplified by Arm-PCR with iRepertoire HTBI primers to construct TCR beta libraries. TCRdb reanalyzed the raw reads on its own, using fastp at Q25 for trimming and MiXCR for clone calling, and kept in-frame beta chains. One record per CDR3 amino acid sequence lists the most common genes and DNA. The sample contains about 440,000 distinct CDR3 sequences, under 15% of them found a single time. The biggest ten clones account for around 17% of the sample. Read against the paper, the sample's time point label means: newly diagnosed GD, antithyroid drugs for less than 3 months. RNA was extracted from PBMCs in TRIzol for both TCR sequencing and RNA sequencing.

The same data also went into a second study, on T cells in Graves' hyperthyroidism and ophthalmopathy.

This specimen was peripheral blood mononuclear cells (PBMCs), taken at new diagnosis, from a patient treated with antithyroid drugs. These receptors were taken from a young woman with Graves disease. Donor details come from another sample of the same person, matched by shared clones.

This chain connects TRBV15 to TRBJ2-5, with TRBD2 matching over 14 bases. This CDR3 spans 16 amino acids. With 4 bases clipped from V and 4 bases from J, the junction kept 5 bases outside the gene matches. The germline V gene encodes CDR1 LNHNV and CDR2 YYDKDF (reference sequence). CDR3 coding DNA: TGTGCCACCAGCATCGGGACTAGCGGGAGTGGAGAGACCCAGTACTTC. This translates into CATSIGTSGSGETQYF.

This clonotype was picked up many times. The V and J genes are TRBV13 and TRBJ2-7, with D possibly being TRBD2 (6 bases). The ends were cut back, 4 bases at V and 4 bases at J, with 14 bases in the middle. There are 14 residues in the CDR3. Germline assignment: CDR1 PRHDT and CDR2 FYEKMQ (reference sequence). CDR3 in amino acids: CASSSPLATYEQYF. DNA for the CDR3: TGTGCCAGCAGCTCCCCCCTAGCGACGTACGAGCAGTACTTC.

This clonotype occurred many times. The chain has TRBV6-1 and TRBJ1-1; possible D gene TRBD1, 6 bases. The CDR3 extends over 13 amino acids. With 7 bases removed from V and 1 base from J, the gap between germline ends came to 10 bases. The germline V gene has CDR1 MNHNS and CDR2 SASEGT. The CDR3 DNA is TGTGCCAGCAAATACAGGGAGAACACTGAAGCTTTCTTT. The encoded protein is CASKYRENTEAFF.

A note on this clonotype: Relative to the germline gene, one junction end is altered; a read error may explain this. The chain is built from TRBV6-1 and TRBJ1-4; D gene unclear. The germline V gene has CDR1 MNHNS and CDR2 SASEGT. This CDR3 comprises 14 residues. CDR3 in DNA: TGTGCCAGCACCCTAGTTGCAACTAATGAAAAACTGGTTTTT. Protein sequence: CASTLVATNEKLVF.

This clonotype occurred many times. The chain combines TRBV10-3 with TRBJ2-1, with 11 bases fitting TRBD2. The germline V gene has CDR1 ENHRY and CDR2 SYGVKD. V gave up 3 bases and J gave up 10 bases; unmatched junction bases: 5. The CDR3 is 14 amino acids. The CDR3 spells CAISDLAGGNEQFF. In nucleotides, the CDR3 is TGTGCCATCAGTGACTTAGCGGGAGGGAACGAGCAGTTCTTC.

V gene TRBV14 combines with J gene TRBJ2-7, with 7 bases that match TRBD1. This CDR3 contains 14 residues. With V trimmed by 4 bases and J by 3 bases, 6 bases remained unmatched. Germline CDR1 SGHDN, CDR2 FVKESK. CDR3 amino acids: CASSPRHRGYEQYF. In nucleotides, the CDR3 is TGTGCCAGCAGCCCCCGCCACAGGGGCTACGAGCAGTACTTC.

There are a few counts of this clonotype. This rearrangement joins TRBV5-1 to TRBJ1-2; 8 bases line up with TRBD1. Germline V gene lookup returns CDR1 SGHRS and CDR2 YFSETQ. Unmatched junction bases numbered 6, after V lost 1 base and J lost 7 bases. CDR3 length: 14 residues. The CDR3 protein is CASSLYQGAIGYTF. The CDR3 DNA reads TGCGCCAGCAGCTTGTATCAGGGGGCGATTGGCTACACCTTC. Together with reference TRBV5-1 and TRBJ1-2, the CDR3 gives the full variable domain: KAGVTQTPRYLIKTRGQQVTLSCSPISGHRSVSWYQQTPGQGLQFLFEYFSETQRNKGNFPGRFSGRQFSNSRSEMNVSTLELGDSALYLCASSLYQGAIGYTFGSGTRLTVV.

This clonotype appeared many times. The chain joins TRBV20-1 to TRBJ1-2; a possible D gene is TRBD1 (5 bases). Trimming removed 1 base from V and 8 bases from J, with 17 bases in between. Germline V gene sequence: CDR1 DFQATT, CDR2 SNEGSKA (reference sequence). This CDR3 comprises 14 residues. This CDR3 is CSARGESSWGGYTF. CDR3 in DNA: TGCAGTGCTAGAGGGGAGTCGAGTTGGGGGGGCTACACCTTC.

This clonotype was seen a few times. The chain recombines TRBV13 with TRBJ2-5, with 10 nucleotides matching TRBD2. The CDR3 extends over 20 amino acids. Germline V gives CDR1 PRHDT, CDR2 FYEKMQ (reference sequence). V lost 2 bases to trimming and J lost 1 base; unmatched junction nucleotides: 16. CDR3 region: CASSLWGRTSGLIPQETQYF. The CDR3 DNA reads as TGTGCCAGCAGCTTATGGGGGAGGACTAGCGGATTGATCCCCCAAGAGACCCAGTACTTC.

The V gene is TRBV24-1, the J gene TRBJ2-2; 7 bases agree with TRBD1. In germline, CDR1 is KGHDR, CDR2 SFDVKD. The length of the CDR3 is 16 residues. V gave up 5 bases and J gave up 4 bases; unmatched junction bases: 9. The DNA for the CDR3 is TGTGCCACCAGTGGGAGGACAGGTTCGAGCACCGGGGAGCTGTTTTTT. Amino acid sequence: CATSGRTGSSTGELFF.